These 4 T cell receptor beta chains came from one sample sequenced in a study of T-cell memory formation after mild COVID-19. TCRdb reprocessed the 5' RACE reads with MiXCR, giving one entry per CDR3 protein. The repertoire holds approximately 60,000 distinct CDR3 sequences, with over 7.5% as singletons. Material for sequencing was PBMCs or a T cell subset sorted from them (not recorded which). These receptors originate from a man between 18 and 29 years old who had mild COVID-19 (a few samples of this study predate the infection). Cell type and time point are not known.

The J gene is TRBJ1-1, the V gene TRBV4-3, with no clear D. V was clipped by 3 bases and J by 1 base, with 12 bases between them. The CDR3 is 15 residues long. Germline CDR1 is LGHNA and CDR2 is YSLEER. CDR3 sequence (DNA): TGCGCCAGCAGCCAGCTCCCCAGCGCGAACACTGAAGCTTTCTTT. This codes for CASSQLPSANTEAFF.

This clonotype has just a few counts. This chain uses TRBV18 with TRBJ2-3; the D is unclear. The V end lost 5 bases, the J end lost 6 bases, and 12 bases lay between the germline ends. The germline V gene has CDR1 KGHSH and CDR2 LQKENI. The CDR3 runs to 13 residues. The CDR3 region has the DNA TGTGCCAGCTCATGGAAGCCGGAGGATACGCAGTATTTT. Protein: CASSWKPEDTQYF.

The J gene is TRBJ2-3, the V gene TRBV6-2 or TRBV6-3; no clear D gene. Per the germline V gene, CDR1 is MNHEY and CDR2 is SVGEGT. V was cut by 0 bases and J by 3 bases, with 13 bases left in between. The CDR3 covers 16 residues. The CDR3 region has the DNA TGTGCCAGCAGTTACTCCCCCGGGCTGGGGACAGATACGCAGTATTTT. Its protein product is CASSYSPGLGTDTQYF.

A few counts support this clonotype. The J gene is TRBJ2-1, the V gene TRBV20-1, with 9 bases fitting TRBD2. Germline V gene data show CDR1 as DFQATT and CDR2 as SNEGSKA (reference sequence). Unmatched junction bases numbered 12, after V lost 4 bases and J lost 5 bases. The CDR3 runs 16 residues. CDR3 bases: TGCAGTGCTACTTCCCCGGCGGGGGGGCAGAACAATGAGCAGTTCTTC. This gives the protein CSATSPAGGQNNEQFF.